The clone carrying this TCR beta chain was observed many times. The antigen remains undetermined. With V trimmed by 6 bases and J by 3 bases, 6 bases remained unmatched. Looked up from germline, CDR1 is SGHTA and CDR2 is FQGNSA. The CDR3 is 14 amino acids. Tregs were sorted as CD4+CD25+CD127-/low cells. In TCRdb, the 5' RACE reads were re-called with MiXCR into one record per CDR3 protein. The sample yields about 43,000 distinct CDR3 sequences, 22% seen once. Study findings and constraints: Whole repertoires were not studied in the larger cohort, only one V-J beta rearrangement.

This receptor was identified in a female donor with breast cancer. The chain has TRBV7-2 and TRBJ2-7; 9 bases align to TRBD2. The specimen was Tregs sorted from a lymph node. The CDR3 spells CASRPGLAGYEQYF. CDR3 DNA sequence: TGTGCCAGCAGGCCGGGACTAGCTGGCTACGAGCAGTACTTC.